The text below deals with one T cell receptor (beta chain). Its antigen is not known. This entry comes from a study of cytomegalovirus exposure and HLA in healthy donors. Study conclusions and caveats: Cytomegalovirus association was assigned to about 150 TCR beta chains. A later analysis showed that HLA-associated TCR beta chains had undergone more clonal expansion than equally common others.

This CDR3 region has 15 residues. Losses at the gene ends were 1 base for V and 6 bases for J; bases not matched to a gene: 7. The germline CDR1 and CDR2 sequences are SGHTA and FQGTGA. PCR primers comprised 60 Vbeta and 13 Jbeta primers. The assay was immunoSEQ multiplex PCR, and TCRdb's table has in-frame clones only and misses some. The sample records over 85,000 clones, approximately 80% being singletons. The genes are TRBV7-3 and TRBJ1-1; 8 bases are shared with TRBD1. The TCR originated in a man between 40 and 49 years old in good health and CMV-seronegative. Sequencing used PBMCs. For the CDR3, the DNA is TGTGCCAGCAGCTTAAATCCAGGGGGCGAGGCTGAAGCTTTCTTT. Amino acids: CASSLNPGGEAEAFF.